This T cell receptor beta chain was identified in a study of blood T cell repertoires in COVID-19. Study at large: Whether acute or convalescent, the COVID-19 samples came from the United States, Italy and Spain.

This clone was observed a single time. Authors' analysis steps: It was from reference gene primer amplification that nucleated cell counts were estimated. Assay used: immunoSEQ multiplex PCR; TCRdb lists only in-frame clones, some missing. V, J and clone size reflect that table, while D and trimming were determined from the DNA. This repertoire shows approximately 250,000 clones, nearly 85% found once; its top ten account for roughly 8.6%. The V and J ends lost 5 bases and 4 bases, in that order; junction bases with no gene match: 11. Looked up from germline, CDR1 is LGHNA and CDR2 is YNFKEQ. The CDR3 totals 17 residues.

This clonotype was obtained from a human donor in a cohort sampled during active COVID-19. The V and J genes are TRBV4-2 and TRBJ2-7; 13 bases match TRBD2. The sequencing input was peripheral blood. The CDR3, as DNA: TGTGCCAGCAGCACCCTGGGACTAGCGGGACAACAATACGAGCAGTACTTC. Its translation: CASSTLGLAGQQYEQYF.